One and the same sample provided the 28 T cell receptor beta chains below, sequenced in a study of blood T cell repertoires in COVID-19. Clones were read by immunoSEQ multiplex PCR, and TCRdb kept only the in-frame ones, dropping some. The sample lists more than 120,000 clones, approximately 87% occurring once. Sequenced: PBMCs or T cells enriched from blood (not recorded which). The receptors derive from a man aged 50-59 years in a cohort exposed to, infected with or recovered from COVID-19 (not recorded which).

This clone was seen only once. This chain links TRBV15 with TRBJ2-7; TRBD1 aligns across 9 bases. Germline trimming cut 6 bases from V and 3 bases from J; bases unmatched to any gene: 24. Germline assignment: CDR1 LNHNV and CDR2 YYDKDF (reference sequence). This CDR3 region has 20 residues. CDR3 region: CATSVGAAGTGRSLGYEQYF. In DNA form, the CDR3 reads TGTGCCACCAGTGTGGGGGCGGCGGGGACAGGGCGTTCTTTAGGCTACGAGCAGTACTTC.

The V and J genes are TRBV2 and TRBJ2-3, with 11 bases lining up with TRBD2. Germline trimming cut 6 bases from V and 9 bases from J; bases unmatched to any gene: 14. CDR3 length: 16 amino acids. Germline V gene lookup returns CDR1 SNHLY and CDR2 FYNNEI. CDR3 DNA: TGTGCCAGCAGCGAGAAGGCTAGCGGGGGGATTGACACGCAGTATTTT. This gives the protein CASSEKASGGIDTQYF.

The CDR3, as DNA: TGTGCCAGTAGTATAGGCGAGGTTAGCAATCAGCCCCAGCATTTT. Encoded protein: CASSIGEVSNQPQHF. V gene TRBV19 combines with J gene TRBJ1-5; D is uncertain. The CDR3 consists of 15 residues. The V and J ends lost 1 base and 0 bases respectively, with 7 bases between them. Germline V CDR1 and CDR2: LNHDA, SQIVND (reference sequence). The full variable domain, its missing parts supplied by reference TRBV19 and TRBJ1-5, is DGGITQSPKYLFRKEGQNVTLSCEQNLNHDAMYWYRQDPGQGLRLIYYSQIVNDFQKGDIAEGYSVSREKKESFPLTVTSAQKNPTAFYLCASSIGEVSNQPQHFGDGTRLSIL.

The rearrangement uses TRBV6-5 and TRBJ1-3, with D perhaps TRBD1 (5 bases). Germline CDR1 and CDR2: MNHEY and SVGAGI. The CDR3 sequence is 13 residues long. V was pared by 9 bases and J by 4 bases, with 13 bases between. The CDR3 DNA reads TGTGCCAGTACTTGGGGGGTAGGAAACACCATATATTTT. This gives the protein CASTWGVGNTIYF.

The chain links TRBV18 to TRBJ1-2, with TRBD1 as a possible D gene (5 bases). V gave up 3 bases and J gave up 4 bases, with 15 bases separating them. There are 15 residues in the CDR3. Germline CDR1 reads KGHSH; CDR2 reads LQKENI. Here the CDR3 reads CASSPTAGGSYGYTF. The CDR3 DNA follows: TGTGCCAGCTCACCTACCGCCGGGGGATCCTATGGCTACACCTTC.

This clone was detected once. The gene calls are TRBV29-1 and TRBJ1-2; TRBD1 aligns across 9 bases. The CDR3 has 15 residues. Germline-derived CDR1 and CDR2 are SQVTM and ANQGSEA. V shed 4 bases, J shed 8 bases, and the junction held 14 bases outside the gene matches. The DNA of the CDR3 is TGCAGCGTTGCCGGACAGGGGCTTATTTCAGAAGGCTACACCTTC. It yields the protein CSVAGQGLISEGYTF.

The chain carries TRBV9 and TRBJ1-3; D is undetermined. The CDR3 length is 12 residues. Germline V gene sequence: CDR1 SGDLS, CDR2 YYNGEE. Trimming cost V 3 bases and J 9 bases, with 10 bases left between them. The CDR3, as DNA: TGTGCCAGCAGCGCCCGGGTCGGCACCATATATTTT. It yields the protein CASSARVGTIYF.

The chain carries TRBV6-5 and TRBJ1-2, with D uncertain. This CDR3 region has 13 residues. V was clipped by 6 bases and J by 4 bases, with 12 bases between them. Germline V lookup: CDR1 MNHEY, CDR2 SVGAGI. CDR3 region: CASRQAPGYGYTF. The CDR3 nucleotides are TGTGCCAGCAGGCAGGCCCCAGGCTATGGCTACACCTTC.

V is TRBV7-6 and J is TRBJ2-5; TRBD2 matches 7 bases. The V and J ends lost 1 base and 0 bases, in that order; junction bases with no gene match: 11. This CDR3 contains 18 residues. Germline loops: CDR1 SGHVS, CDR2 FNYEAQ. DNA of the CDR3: TGTGCCAGCAGCTTAGAGTCCCCCGGGGGAGGGAACCAAGAGACCCAGTACTTC. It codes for CASSLESPGGGNQETQYF.

The CDR3 here is CASSLNRGGPQETQYF. CDR3 nucleotides: TGTGCCAGCAGCTTAAATCGCGGGGGTCCTCAAGAGACCCAGTACTTC. The chain has TRBV7-9 and TRBJ2-5; the match to TRBD2 covers 7 bases. Germline trimming cut 2 bases from V and 2 bases from J; bases unmatched to any gene: 8. CDR3 length: 16 amino acids. Germline CDR1 is SEHNR and CDR2 is FQNEAQ (reference sequence). The full variable domain, its missing parts supplied by reference TRBV7-9 and TRBJ2-5, is DTGVSQNPRHKITKRGQNVTFRCDPISEHNRLYWYRQTLGQGPEFLTYFQNEAQLEKSRLLSDRFSAERPKGSFSTLEIQRTEQGDSAMYLCASSLNRGGPQETQYFGPGTRLLVL.

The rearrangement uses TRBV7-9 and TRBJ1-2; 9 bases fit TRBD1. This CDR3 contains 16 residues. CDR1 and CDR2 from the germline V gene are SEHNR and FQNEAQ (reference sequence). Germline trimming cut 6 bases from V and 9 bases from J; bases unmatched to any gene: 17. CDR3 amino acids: CASRSSPGQGYGSYTF. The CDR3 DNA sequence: TGTGCCAGCAGATCAAGTCCGGGACAGGGATATGGTAGCTACACCTTC.

DNA of the CDR3: TGTGCCAGCAGGGGACTAGCGGGAATCTACAATGAGCAGTTCTTC. Residues: CASRGLAGIYNEQFF. V is TRBV27 and J is TRBJ2-1; 13 bases line up with TRBD2. The J segment lost 3 bases and the V segment lost 6 bases, leaving 2 bases of the junction unmatched. Germline V gene lookup returns CDR1 MNHEY and CDR2 SMNVEV (reference sequence). The CDR3 contains 15 residues.

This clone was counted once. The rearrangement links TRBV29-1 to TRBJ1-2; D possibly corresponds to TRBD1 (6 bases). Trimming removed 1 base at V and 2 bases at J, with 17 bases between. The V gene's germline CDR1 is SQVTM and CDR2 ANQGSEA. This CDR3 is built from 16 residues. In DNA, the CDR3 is TGCAGCGTTGAAGTGAGCAGCGGGGGGCCGAACTATGGCTACACCTTC. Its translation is CSVEVSSGGPNYGYTF.

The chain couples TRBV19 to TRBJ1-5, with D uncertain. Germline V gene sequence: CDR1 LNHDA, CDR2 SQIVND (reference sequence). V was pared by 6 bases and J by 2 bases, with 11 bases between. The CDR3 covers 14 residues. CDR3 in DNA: TGTGCCAGTAGCCCGGGGATGGGCAATCAGCCCCAGCATTTT. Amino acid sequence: CASSPGMGNQPQHF.

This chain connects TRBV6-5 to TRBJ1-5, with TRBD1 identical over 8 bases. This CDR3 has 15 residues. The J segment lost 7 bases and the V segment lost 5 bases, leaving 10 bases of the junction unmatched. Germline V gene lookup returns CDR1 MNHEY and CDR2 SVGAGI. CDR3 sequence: CASSPGQGPGQPQHF. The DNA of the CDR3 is TGTGCCAGCAGTCCTGGACAGGGCCCCGGGCAGCCCCAGCATTTT.

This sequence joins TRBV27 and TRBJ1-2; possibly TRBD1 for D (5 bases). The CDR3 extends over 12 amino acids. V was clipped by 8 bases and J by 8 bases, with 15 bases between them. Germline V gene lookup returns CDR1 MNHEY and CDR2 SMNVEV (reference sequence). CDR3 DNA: TGTGCCAGCGCAACCGGGGGGGTGGGCTACACCTTC. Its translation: CASATGGVGYTF.

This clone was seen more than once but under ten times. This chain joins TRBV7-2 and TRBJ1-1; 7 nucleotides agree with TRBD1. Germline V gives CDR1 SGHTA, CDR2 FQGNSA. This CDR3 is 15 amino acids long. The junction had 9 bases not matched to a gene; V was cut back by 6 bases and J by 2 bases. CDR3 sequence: CASSPQTGRNTEAFF. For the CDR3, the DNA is TGTGCCAGCAGTCCGCAGACAGGGAGAAACACTGAAGCTTTCTTT. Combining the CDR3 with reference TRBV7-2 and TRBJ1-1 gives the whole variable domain GAGVSQSPSNKVTEKGKDVELRCDPISGHTALYWYRQSLGQGLEFLIYFQGNSAPDKSGLPSDRFSAERTGGSVSTLTIQRTQQEDSAVYLCASSPQTGRNTEAFFGQGTRLTVV.

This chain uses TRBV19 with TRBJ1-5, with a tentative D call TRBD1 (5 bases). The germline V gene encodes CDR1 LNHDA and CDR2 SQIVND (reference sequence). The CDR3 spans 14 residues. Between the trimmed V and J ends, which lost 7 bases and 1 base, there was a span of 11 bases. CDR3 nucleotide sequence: TGTGCCAGTAAATCGGAGGGGAGCAATCAGCCCCAGCATTTT. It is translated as CASKSEGSNQPQHF. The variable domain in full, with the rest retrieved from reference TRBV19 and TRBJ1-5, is DGGITQSPKYLFRKEGQNVTLSCEQNLNHDAMYWYRQDPGQGLRLIYYSQIVNDFQKGDIAEGYSVSREKKESFPLTVTSAQKNPTAFYLCASKSEGSNQPQHFGDGTRLSIL.

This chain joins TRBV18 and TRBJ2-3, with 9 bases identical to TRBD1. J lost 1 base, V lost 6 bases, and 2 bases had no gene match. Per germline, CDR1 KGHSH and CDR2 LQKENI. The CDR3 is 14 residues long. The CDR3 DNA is TGTGCCAGCTCCCGGGACAGGGGCACAGATACGCAGTATTTT. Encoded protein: CASSRDRGTDTQYF.

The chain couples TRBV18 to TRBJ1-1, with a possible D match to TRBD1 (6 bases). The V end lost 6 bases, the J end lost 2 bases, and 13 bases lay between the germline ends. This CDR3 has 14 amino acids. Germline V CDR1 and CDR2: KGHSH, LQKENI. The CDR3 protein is CASSGPGHNTEAFF. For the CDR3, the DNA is TGTGCCAGCTCGGGTCCGGGACACAACACTGAAGCTTTCTTT.

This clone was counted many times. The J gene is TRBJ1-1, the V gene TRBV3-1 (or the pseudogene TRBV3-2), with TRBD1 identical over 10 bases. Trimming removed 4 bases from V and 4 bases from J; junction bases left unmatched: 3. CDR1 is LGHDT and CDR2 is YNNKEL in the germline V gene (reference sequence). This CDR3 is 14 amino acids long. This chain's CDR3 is CASSPGTGVTEAFF. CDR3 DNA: TGTGCCAGCAGCCCCGGGACAGGGGTCACTGAAGCTTTCTTT.

The CDR3 DNA is TGTGCCAGCAGCTTAAGGAGGGTCGGGGAGACCCAGTACTTC. This encodes CASSLRRVGETQYF. The rearrangement joins TRBV11-2 to TRBJ2-5; D is possibly TRBD2 (6 bases). The ends were cut back, 2 bases at V and 5 bases at J, with 12 bases in the middle. The length of the CDR3 is 14 residues. Per germline, CDR1 SGHAT and CDR2 FQNNGV.

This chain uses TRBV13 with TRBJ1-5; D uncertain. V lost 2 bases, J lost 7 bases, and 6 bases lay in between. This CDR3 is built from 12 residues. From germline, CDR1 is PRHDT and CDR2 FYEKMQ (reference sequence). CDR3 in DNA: TGTGCCAGCAGCTTATCGGGGCAGCCCCAGCATTTT. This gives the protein CASSLSGQPQHF.

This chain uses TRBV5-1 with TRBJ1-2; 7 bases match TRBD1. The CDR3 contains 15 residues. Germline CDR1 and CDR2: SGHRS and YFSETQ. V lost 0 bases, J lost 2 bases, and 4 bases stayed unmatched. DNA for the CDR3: TGCGCCAGCAGCTTGGAGGGCAGGGGGAACTATGGCTACACCTTC. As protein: CASSLEGRGNYGYTF.

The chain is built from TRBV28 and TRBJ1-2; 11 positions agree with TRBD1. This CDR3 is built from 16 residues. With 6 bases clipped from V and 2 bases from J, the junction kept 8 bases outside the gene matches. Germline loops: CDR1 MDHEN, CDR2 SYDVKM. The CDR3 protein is CASRPGTGGVNYGYTF. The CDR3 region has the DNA TGTGCCAGCAGGCCCGGGACAGGGGGAGTAAACTATGGCTACACCTTC.

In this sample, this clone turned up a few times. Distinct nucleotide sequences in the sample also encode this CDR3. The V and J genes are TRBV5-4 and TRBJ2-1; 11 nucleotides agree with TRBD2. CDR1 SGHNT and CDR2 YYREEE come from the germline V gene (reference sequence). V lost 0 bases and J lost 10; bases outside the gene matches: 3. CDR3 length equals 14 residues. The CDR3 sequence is CASSLGLAGGEQFF. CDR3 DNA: TGTGCCAGCAGCTTGGGTCTAGCGGGAGGAGAGCAGTTCTTC.

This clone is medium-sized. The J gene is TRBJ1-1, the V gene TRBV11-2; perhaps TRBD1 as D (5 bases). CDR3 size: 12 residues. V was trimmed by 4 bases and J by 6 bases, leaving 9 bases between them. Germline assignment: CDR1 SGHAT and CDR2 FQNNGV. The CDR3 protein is CASSSLGAEAFF. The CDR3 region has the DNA TGTGCCAGCAGCTCCCTAGGGGCTGAAGCTTTCTTT.

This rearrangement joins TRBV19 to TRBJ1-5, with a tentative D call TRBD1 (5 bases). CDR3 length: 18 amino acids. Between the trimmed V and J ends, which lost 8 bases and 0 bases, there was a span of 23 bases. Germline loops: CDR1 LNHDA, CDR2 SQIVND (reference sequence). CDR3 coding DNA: TGTGCCAGTGCAAGTAAAGGGGAACCAATTTATAGCAATCAGCCCCAGCATTTT. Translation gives CASASKGEPIYSNQPQHF. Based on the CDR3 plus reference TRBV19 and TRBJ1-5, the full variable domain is DGGITQSPKYLFRKEGQNVTLSCEQNLNHDAMYWYRQDPGQGLRLIYYSQIVNDFQKGDIAEGYSVSREKKESFPLTVTSAQKNPTAFYLCASASKGEPIYSNQPQHFGDGTRLSIL.